Only a few counts were recorded for the clone carrying this T cell receptor (beta chain). CDR3 size: 16 residues. Germline CDR1 reads LGHNA; CDR2 reads YSLEER. V was pared by 0 bases and J by 0 bases, with 8 bases between. In TCRdb, the RT-PCR reads were re-called with MiXCR into one record per CDR3 protein. The sample has almost 700,000 distinct CDR3 sequences, more than 13% seen once. This sequence was found in a female donor in good health, serving as a healthy control. The genes are TRBV4-3 and TRBJ1-4; D ambiguous. The material sequenced was memory CD4+ T cells from blood. The CDR3 coding sequence is TGCGCCAGCAGCCAAGATGGATCAGCAACTAATGAAAAACTGTTTTTT. This codes for CASSQDGSATNEKLFF.